This record covers a single T cell receptor (beta chain). This clone was observed a handful of times. The antigen it binds to is not known. No much larger clone is present one base from it, and per-base qualities are unavailable. The junction carries 13 bases between V and J, which are trimmed by 1 base and 7 bases respectively. The germline V gene supplies CDR1 MNHNS and CDR2 SASEGT. The CDR3 has 15 amino acids, counting the end cysteine and phenylalanine. Just the 45-base CDR3 DNA is kept, in frame starting at base 1. These data originate in a study of human versus mouse CDR3 diversity and MHC coevolution (TCRdb year 2017). General notes on the study: The immunoSEQ assay was reported to detect one in 200,000 T cells and to minimize amplification bias from multiplex PCR. Three healthy volunteer blood donors were included in the human cohort, with one aged 30 to 39, one aged 40 to 50 and one aged 60 to 69 at collection. Valid reads per sample ranged from roughly 0.6 x 10^7 to 1.7 x 10^7 across mouse and human samples. Human naive CD4 T cell repertoires were used as a reference for TCR selection on multiple MHC II alleles and were compared with human-TCR-locus transgenic mice carrying single MHC II. What the study reported, not specific to this receptor: Among all compared groups, most of the three human donors had the lowest clonal inequality scores. Because human T cells were selected on roughly six MHC II alleles, repertoire diversity was not considered directly comparable between humans and mice. The largest TCR beta repertoire according to iCHAO1 estimates belonged to humans, at about 1.5 million clonotypes, a result attributed likely to selection by multiple MHC II molecules. On average, humans had more CDR3 deletions and insertions than mice, indicating greater exonuclease and TdT activity.

The QIAGEN blood and tissue kit was used to extract genomic DNA from sorted cells, and the DNA was quantified on a NanoDrop 1000. Using multiplex PCR of genomic DNA, the immunoSEQ platform deep sequenced and quantified the TCR alpha and beta chains. As for how the authors treated the data: TCR sequences were annotated using IMGT gene and region definitions. As a stand-in for the preselection repertoire, out-of-frame rearrangements were used and set against in-frame clonotypes. The iCHAO1 estimator provided with the immunoSEQ platform was used to estimate repertoire size. A Gini index, which is based on the Lorenz curve, was applied to in-frame amino acid clonotypes to measure clonal inequality. The intersect function of the R package tcR was used to count shared clonotypes, and the Jaccard index was used to score similarity. The R prcomp function was used without normalization to run principal component analysis of V, J and V-J usage frequencies. Here the immuneACCESS table is served through TCRdb, limited to in-frame sequences with V and J called. Missing clones are a known gap in these copies; in checked studies unresolved V genes cover under half, and the rest lacks a known reason. That table supplies the V and J calls and clone size; D and trimming were determined from the DNA. The sample includes tens of thousands of clones, with around 94% observed a single time. 18% of the sample is taken by the ten largest.

Fluorescence-activated cell sorting was used to isolate naive CD4 T cells, defined as CD45RO-negative and CD62L-positive, from PBMCs. Each donor gave roughly 54 ml of fresh peripheral blood, from which PBMCs were isolated by Ficoll density centrifugation. Cell sorting was carried out on a FACSAria III instrument, and a purity above 90% was achieved for all samples. This clonotype originated in a person in their sixties in good health. The sequence joins TRBV6-1 to TRBJ1-4; tentative D gene TRBD1, with 5 bases matching. The sequenced sample was naive CD4+ T cells from blood. This specimen's cell subset or site label, per the study, means: CD45RO-negative CD62L-positive naive CD4 T cells. The nucleotide sequence reads as follows: TGTGCCAGCAGTGAAGTGTGGCAGGGCAGTGAAAAACTGTTTTTT. Its protein is CASSEVWQGSEKLFF.